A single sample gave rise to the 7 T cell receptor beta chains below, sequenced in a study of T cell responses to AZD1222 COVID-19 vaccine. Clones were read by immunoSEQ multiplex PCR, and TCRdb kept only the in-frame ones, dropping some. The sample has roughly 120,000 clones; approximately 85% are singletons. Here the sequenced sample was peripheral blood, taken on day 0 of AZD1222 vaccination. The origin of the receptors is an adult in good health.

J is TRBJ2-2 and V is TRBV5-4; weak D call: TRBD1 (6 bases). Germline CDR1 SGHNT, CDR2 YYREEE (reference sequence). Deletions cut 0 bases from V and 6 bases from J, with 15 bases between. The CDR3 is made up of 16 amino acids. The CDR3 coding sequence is TGTGCCAGCAGCTTGGCAGGGGTACTATTAGCCGGGGAGCTGTTTTTT. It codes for CASSLAGVLLAGELFF. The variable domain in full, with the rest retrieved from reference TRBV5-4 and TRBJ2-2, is ETGVTQSPTHLIKTRGQQVTLRCSSQSGHNTVSWYQQALGQGPQFIFQYYREEENGRGNFPPRFSGLQFPNYSSELNVNALELDDSALYLCASSLAGVLLAGELFFGEGSRLTVL.

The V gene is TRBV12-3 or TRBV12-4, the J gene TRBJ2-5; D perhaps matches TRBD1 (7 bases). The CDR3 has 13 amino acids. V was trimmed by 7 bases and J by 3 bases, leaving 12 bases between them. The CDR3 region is CASTPRGEETQYF. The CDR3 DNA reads TGTGCCAGCACCCCCAGGGGGGAAGAGACCCAGTACTTC.

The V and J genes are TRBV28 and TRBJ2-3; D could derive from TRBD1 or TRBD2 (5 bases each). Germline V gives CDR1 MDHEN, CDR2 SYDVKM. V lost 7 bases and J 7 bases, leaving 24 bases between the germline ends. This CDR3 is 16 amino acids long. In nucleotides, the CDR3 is TGTGCCAGCACCCCCTCGGGGCCCAGTCACGGCCATACGCAGTATTTT. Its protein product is CASTPSGPSHGHTQYF.

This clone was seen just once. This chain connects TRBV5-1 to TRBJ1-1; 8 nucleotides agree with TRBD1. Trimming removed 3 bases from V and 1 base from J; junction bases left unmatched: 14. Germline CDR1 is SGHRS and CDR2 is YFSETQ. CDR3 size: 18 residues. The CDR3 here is CASSSDRASGEGNTEAFF. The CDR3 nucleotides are TGCGCCAGCAGCTCGGACAGGGCGTCAGGGGAGGGGAACACTGAAGCTTTCTTT.

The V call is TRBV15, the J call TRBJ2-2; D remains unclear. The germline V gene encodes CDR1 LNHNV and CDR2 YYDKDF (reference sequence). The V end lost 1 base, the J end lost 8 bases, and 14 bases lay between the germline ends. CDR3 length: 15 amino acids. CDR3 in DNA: TGTGCCACCAGCAGAGGGGAAACCGGGTATGGGGAGCTGTTTTTT. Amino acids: CATSRGETGYGELFF.

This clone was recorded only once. CDR3 nucleotide sequence: TGTGCCAGCTCACCGACATCGACAGGGGGAGATCAGCCCCAGCATTTT. As protein: CASSPTSTGGDQPQHF. The chain couples TRBV18 to TRBJ1-5, with 9 positions matching TRBD1. This CDR3 region has 16 residues. The germline V gene has CDR1 KGHSH and CDR2 LQKENI. V shed 3 bases, J shed 5 bases, and the junction held 8 bases outside the gene matches. The full variable domain, rest sourced from reference TRBV18 and TRBJ1-5, is NAGVMQNPRHLVRRRGQEARLRCSPMKGHSHVYWYRQLPEEGLKFMVYLQKENIIDESGMPKERFSAEFPKEGPSILRIQQVVRGDSAAYFCASSPTSTGGDQPQHFGDGTRLSIL.

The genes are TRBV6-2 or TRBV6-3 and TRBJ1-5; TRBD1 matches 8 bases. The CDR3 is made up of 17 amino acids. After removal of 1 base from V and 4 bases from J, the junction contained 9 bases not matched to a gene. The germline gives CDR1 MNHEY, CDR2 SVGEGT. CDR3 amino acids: CASSYFPGQGVNQPQHF. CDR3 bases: TGTGCCAGCAGTTACTTCCCTGGACAGGGAGTAAATCAGCCCCAGCATTTT.